This T cell receptor beta chain was found in a study of cytotoxic CD8 clonotypes in ibrutinib-treated CLL. General observations from the study: Clonality climbed at ibrutinib response, then dropped toward baseline at progression.

This clone has a handful of counts. The antigen remains undetermined. The table came from immunoSEQ multiplex PCR; TCRdb's copy has only in-frame clones and leaves some out. This sample has approximately 60,000 clones, with 45% to 70% found just once. The sequences come from PBMCs, collected after 24 months of ibrutinib treatment. This sequence was found in a human donor with chronic lymphocytic leukemia.

CDR3 loop: CASSNLSGFNTGELFF. The DNA for the CDR3 is TGTGCCAGCAGCAATTTGTCAGGTTTTAACACCGGGGAGCTGTTTTTT. V and J are TRBV21-1 and TRBJ2-2; whether TRBD1, the table's D call, matches the DNA was not checked. TRBV21-1 is a documented pseudogene. The CDR3 runs 16 residues.